The 14 T cell receptor beta chains presented below share a single source sample, sequenced in a study of blood T cell repertoires in COVID-19. Repertoires were generated with immunoSEQ multiplex PCR, while TCRdb's copy carries only in-frame clones and drops some. The data contain roughly 200,000 clones, around nine tenths of them singletons. The specimen sequenced was peripheral blood. These receptors were taken from a man in his fifties or sixties who had recovered from COVID-19.

This clone was counted once. The rearrangement links TRBV4-1 to TRBJ2-5; D is unclear. This CDR3 region has 16 residues. Trimming stripped 3 bases from V and 2 bases from J, with 16 bases between. Germline CDR1 is MGHRA and CDR2 is YSYEKL. This chain's CDR3 is CASSHIIGLGQETQYF. The CDR3 bases are TGCGCCAGCAGCCACATCATTGGGCTGGGTCAAGAGACCCAGTACTTC.

DNA for the CDR3: TGTGCCAGCAGTTTGTACCGACAGGAGGCCGAGCAGTACTTC. Residues: CASSLYRQEAEQYF. The J gene is TRBJ2-7, the V gene TRBV28, with TRBD1 as a possible D gene (6 bases). Germline V CDR1 and CDR2: MDHEN, SYDVKM. The V and J ends lost 3 bases and 6 bases respectively, with 15 bases between them. The CDR3 sequence is 14 residues long.

V usage is TRBV5-1 and J usage is TRBJ2-5; 9 nucleotides align to TRBD2. In germline, CDR1 is SGHRS, CDR2 YFSETQ. This CDR3 contains 16 residues. The V gene end was trimmed by 3 bases and the J gene end by 0 bases; junction bases not matched to a gene: 6. The CDR3 here is CASSSISGGYQETQYF. CDR3 DNA: TGCGCCAGCAGCTCTATTAGCGGGGGCTACCAAGAGACCCAGTACTTC.

The rearrangement uses TRBV6-2 or TRBV6-3 and TRBJ1-6; D gene ambiguous. CDR3 size: 15 residues. The V gene lost 1 base and the J gene lost 9 bases, with 13 bases spanning the gap. The germline V gene has CDR1 MNHEY and CDR2 SVGEGT. For the CDR3, the DNA is TGTGCCAGCAGTTACTATTCGCGAACCCGTTCACCCCTCCACTTT. The encoded protein is CASSYYSRTRSPLHF.

The rearrangement links TRBV2 to TRBJ2-3, with 8 nucleotides matching TRBD2. The trim removed 5 bases at V and 0 bases at J, leaving 4 bases unmatched. Germline lookup yields CDR1 SNHLY and CDR2 FYNNEI. There are 15 residues in the CDR3. The CDR3 loop reads CASSQLAASTDTQYF. DNA of the CDR3: TGTGCCAGCAGTCAACTAGCGGCTAGCACAGATACGCAGTATTTT.

The chain is built from TRBV2 and TRBJ2-3; 10 positions match TRBD1. This CDR3 is built from 15 residues. V trimming: 5 bases; J trimming: 4 bases; junction bases outside the gene matches: 6. Germline lookup yields CDR1 SNHLY and CDR2 FYNNEI. CDR3 amino acids: CASSRDRGSADTQYF. CDR3 sequence (DNA): TGTGCCAGCAGTCGGGACAGGGGTAGCGCAGATACGCAGTATTTT.

The chain uses TRBV28 and TRBJ1-2; D might be TRBD1 (6 bases). This CDR3 is 13 amino acids long. Trimming left V 6 bases short and J 7 bases short, with 15 bases between. Germline V gives CDR1 MDHEN, CDR2 SYDVKM. CDR3 coding DNA: TGTGCCAGCAGGTCAGGGGTGTCTTCTGGCTACACCTTC. This codes for CASRSGVSSGYTF.

This clone was recorded once. V usage is TRBV9 and J usage is TRBJ1-2, with 10 bases fitting TRBD1. The V gene's germline CDR1 is SGDLS and CDR2 YYNGEE. V trimming: 4 bases; J trimming: 2 bases; junction bases outside the gene matches: 11. This CDR3 has 17 amino acids. DNA for the CDR3: TGTGCCAGCAGCCAGCCTCTAGGGACAGGGGTCAACTATGGCTACACCTTC. Translating gives CASSQPLGTGVNYGYTF.

This clone has only a few counts. This chain joins TRBV2 and TRBJ1-2, with D possibly being TRBD1 (6 bases). Trimming shortened V by 7 bases and J by 7 bases, and 16 bases separated the two germline ends. Germline V gives CDR1 SNHLY, CDR2 FYNNEI. CDR3 size: 13 residues. In DNA, the CDR3 is TGTGCCAGCATGCGGGCAGGGACAAGTGGCTACACCTTC. Translation: CASMRAGTSGYTF.

The chain joins TRBV21-1 to TRBJ2-7; the DNA was not compared with TRBD1, the D call given in the table. TRBV21-1 is a documented pseudogene. The CDR3 runs 14 residues. As DNA, the CDR3 is TGTGCCAGCAGCAAAGTTCCGGACAGCTACGAGCAGTACTTC. Amino acids: CASSKVPDSYEQYF.

V is TRBV6-6 and J is TRBJ1-2; 7 nucleotides line up with TRBD1. The CDR3 length is 14 residues. The ends lost 5 bases at V and 4 bases at J; junction bases unmatched: 7. Germline CDR1 reads MNHNY; CDR2 reads SVGAGI (reference sequence). The CDR3 sequence is CASSPTGESYGYTF. The CDR3 nucleotides read TGTGCCAGCAGTCCTACAGGGGAAAGCTATGGCTACACCTTC.

This sequence joins TRBV6-4 and TRBJ1-6; TRBD1 matches 8 bases. With V trimmed by 5 bases and J by 10 bases, 7 bases remained unmatched. This CDR3 has 14 amino acids. CDR1 and CDR2 from the germline V gene are MRHNA and SNTAGT. For the CDR3, the DNA is TGTGCCAGCAGTCTTGGACAGGGTCGATCACCCCTCCACTTT. This gives the protein CASSLGQGRSPLHF.

This chain uses TRBV6-1 with TRBJ2-7; D gene unclear. V was trimmed by 2 bases and J by 3 bases, leaving 17 bases between them. The germline gives CDR1 MNHNS, CDR2 SASEGT. The CDR3 runs 16 residues. In DNA, the CDR3 is TGTGCCAGCAGTGAATCCATCGGTGGCGGAATCTACGAGCAGTACTTC. Amino acid sequence: CASSESIGGGIYEQYF.

The genes are TRBV7-8 and TRBJ1-5, with no clear D. There are 14 residues in the CDR3. Looked up from germline, CDR1 is SGHVS and CDR2 is FQNEAQ. V gave up 1 base and J gave up 6 bases, with 10 bases separating them. CDR3 sequence (DNA): TGTGCCAGCAGCTTAGAGAGGGCTGGTCAGCCCCAGCATTTT. Translating gives CASSLERAGQPQHF.